This TCR beta chain was identified during a study of blood T cell repertoires in COVID-19. Study-level background: The United States, Italy and Spain provided the acute and convalescent COVID-19 samples.

Germline V gives CDR1 SGHTA, CDR2 FQGNSA. This CDR3 is 17 amino acids long. The V end was cut by 5 bases, the J end by 4 bases, with 21 bases between. The table came from immunoSEQ multiplex PCR; TCRdb's copy has only in-frame clones and leaves some out. Of approximately 320,000 clones listed, roughly 86% were seen once; the top ten hold around 8.9%. The sequenced sample consisted of PBMCs or T cells enriched from blood (not recorded which). The rearrangement links TRBV7-2 to TRBJ1-5, with D unresolved. This clonotype was sampled from a woman younger than 35 who had recovered from COVID-19. Here the CDR3 reads CASSKELVSPFNQPQHF. In nucleotides, the CDR3 is TGTGCCAGCAGCAAAGAGTTGGTCTCGCCTTTTAATCAGCCCCAGCATTTT.